The 17 T cell receptor beta chains presented below share a single source sample, sequenced in a study of cytomegalovirus exposure and HLA in healthy donors. PCR primers comprised 60 Vbeta and 13 Jbeta primers. Assay used: immunoSEQ multiplex PCR; TCRdb lists only in-frame clones, some missing. The table has about 150,000 clones, roughly three quarters seen once; the top ten hold about 4.1%. The sample comprised PBMCs. Every receptor here comes from a man between 60 and 75 years old in good health and CMV-seronegative.

The gene calls are TRBV28 and TRBJ2-7, with D unclear. CDR1 and CDR2 from the germline V gene are MDHEN and SYDVKM. Trimming took 3 bases from V and 4 from J, leaving 13 bases between them. This CDR3 is 14 amino acids long. This chain's CDR3 is CASSFRQVRYEQYF. CDR3 nucleotide sequence: TGTGCCAGCAGTTTTAGGCAGGTACGATACGAGCAGTACTTC.

The genes are TRBV7-9 and TRBJ1-5, with D possibly matching TRBD1 (5 bases). Trimming removed 0 bases from V and 3 bases from J, with 12 bases in between. CDR3 length equals 16 residues. Germline V gene data show CDR1 as SEHNR and CDR2 as FQNEAQ (reference sequence). The CDR3 DNA sequence: TGTGCCAGCAGCTTAGCCGGGGGGGTAGACAATCAGCCCCAGCATTTT. As protein: CASSLAGGVDNQPQHF.

This clone was seen only a few times. This chain uses TRBV5-1 with TRBJ1-1; D is perhaps TRBD1 (5 bases). Trimming removed 3 bases from V and 8 bases from J, with 11 bases in between. This CDR3 spans 12 amino acids. CDR1 and CDR2 (germline): SGHRS, YFSETQ. The CDR3 nucleotides are TGCGCCAGCAGCTGGGGGGACGGCGAAGCTTTCTTT. Translating gives CASSWGDGEAFF.

This chain connects TRBV30 to TRBJ2-1; D call uncertain. The V end lost 1 base, the J end lost 5 bases, and 9 bases lay between the germline ends. The CDR3 contains 13 residues. The germline CDR1 and CDR2 sequences are GTSNPN and SVGIG (reference sequence). The CDR3 DNA follows: TGTGCCTGGAGTGCGCTAGTAGACAATGAGCAGTTCTTC. Translating it yields CAWSALVDNEQFF.

V gene TRBV28 combines with J gene TRBJ2-5; D is unclear. Germline-derived CDR1 and CDR2 are MDHEN and SYDVKM. V was cut by 6 bases and J by 2 bases, with 16 bases left in between. The CDR3 runs to 15 residues. The CDR3 DNA follows: TGTGCCAGCAGCCCACCCTTGACAAGACAAGAGACCCAGTACTTC. Its translation is CASSPPLTRQETQYF.

The chain joins TRBV6-6 to TRBJ2-7, with a tentative D call TRBD1 (5 bases). Germline V gene lookup returns CDR1 MNHNY and CDR2 SVGAGI (reference sequence). V was trimmed by 6 bases and J by 2 bases, leaving 11 bases between them. This CDR3 is built from 13 residues. The CDR3 loop is CASRSTVPYEQYF. The CDR3 DNA reads TGTGCCAGCAGATCGACAGTGCCCTACGAGCAGTACTTC.

This rearrangement joins TRBV30 to TRBJ2-1; 9 positions match TRBD2. V lost 8 bases to trimming and J lost 9 bases; unmatched junction nucleotides: 11. CDR3 length: 13 amino acids. Per germline, CDR1 GTSNPN and CDR2 SVGIG (reference sequence). The CDR3 reads CALSGTSMGEQFF. In DNA, the CDR3 is TGTGCCCTTAGTGGGACTAGCATGGGTGAGCAGTTCTTC.

V usage is TRBV15 and J usage is TRBJ2-3; D possibly corresponds to TRBD1 (7 bases). CDR1 is LNHNV, CDR2 YYDKDF, per germline (reference sequence). The CDR3 has 15 amino acids. Trimming stripped 3 bases from V and 5 bases from J, with 15 bases between. CDR3: CATSRAYQGGDTQYF. CDR3 sequence (DNA): TGTGCCACCAGCAGGGCCTACCAGGGGGGAGATACGCAGTATTTT.

In this sample, this clone turned up once. The V call is TRBV19, the J call TRBJ1-2; 7 bases fit TRBD1. Germline V gives CDR1 LNHDA, CDR2 SQIVND (reference sequence). CDR3 length equals 15 residues. V trimming: 5 bases; J trimming: 4 bases; junction bases outside the gene matches: 10. The CDR3 DNA reads TGTGCCAGTAGTGCCAGACAGGGAACGCCCTATGGCTACACCTTC. Translation: CASSARQGTPYGYTF.

The J gene is TRBJ2-2, the V gene TRBV13; maybe TRBD1 (6 bases). V lost 8 bases, J lost 0 bases, and 16 bases lay in between. Germline assignment: CDR1 PRHDT and CDR2 FYEKMQ (reference sequence). This CDR3 comprises 16 residues. In DNA form, the CDR3 reads TGTGCCAGCGGATCCCGACGACAGGCGAACACCGGGGAGCTGTTTTTT. Protein sequence: CASGSRRQANTGELFF.

This chain links TRBV20-1 with TRBJ2-5, with unresolved D. Trimming pared 7 bases from V and 4 bases from J, leaving 10 bases between. Germline-derived CDR1 and CDR2 are DFQATT and SNEGSKA (reference sequence). The CDR3 is 11 residues long. This CDR3 is CSVLSRETQYF. The CDR3 region has the DNA TGCAGTGTCCTCTCGCGAGAGACCCAGTACTTC.

The chain employs TRBV7-6 and TRBJ1-3, with D perhaps matching TRBD1 (5 bases). Germline CDR1 is SGHVS and CDR2 is FNYEAQ. The CDR3 contains 16 residues. Deletions cut 0 bases from V and 0 bases from J, with 9 bases between. CDR3 bases: TGTGCCAGCAGCTTAGCCGCAGGGTCCTCTGGAAACACCATATATTTT. Translation: CASSLAAGSSGNTIYF.

The gene calls are TRBV7-2 and TRBJ1-1; 8 nucleotides align to TRBD1. Per germline, CDR1 SGHTA and CDR2 FQGNSA. The V gene end was trimmed by 10 bases and the J gene end by 10 bases; junction bases not matched to a gene: 17. This CDR3 is built from 14 residues. CDR3 coding DNA: TGTGCCACCACGACACCCCAGGGGGCATCTTTAGCTTTCTTT. It is translated as CATTTPQGASLAFF.

The CDR3 DNA reads as TGTGCCAGCAGCTTAGTTGCGCGGGACTACGAGCAGTACTTC. Its protein is CASSLVARDYEQYF. The chain uses TRBV7-2 and TRBJ2-7, with D perhaps matching TRBD2 (6 bases). Germline V gives CDR1 SGHTA, CDR2 FQGNSA. Trimming took 1 base from V and 3 from J, leaving 10 bases between them. The CDR3 covers 14 residues.

In DNA, the CDR3 is TGTGCCAGCACCGATCGGAGCACAGATACGCAGTATTTT. Its protein product is CASTDRSTDTQYF. This rearrangement joins TRBV27 to TRBJ2-3; D is unresolved. This CDR3 is 13 amino acids long. The germline gives CDR1 MNHEY, CDR2 SMNVEV (reference sequence). Deletions cut 7 bases from V and 0 bases from J, with 8 bases between.

This chain joins TRBV5-1 and TRBJ2-3; 12 bases align to TRBD2. The CDR3 is 16 residues long. J was trimmed by 2 bases and V by 3 bases; bases with no gene match: 4. The germline V gene encodes CDR1 SGHRS and CDR2 YFSETQ. CDR3 nucleotide sequence: TGCGCCAGCAGCTCAGGACTAGCGGGGAACACAGATACGCAGTATTTT. It translates to CASSSGLAGNTDTQYF. Combining the CDR3 with reference TRBV5-1 and TRBJ2-3 gives the whole variable domain KAGVTQTPRYLIKTRGQQVTLSCSPISGHRSVSWYQQTPGQGLQFLFEYFSETQRNKGNFPGRFSGRQFSNSRSEMNVSTLELGDSALYLCASSSGLAGNTDTQYFGPGTRLTVL.

This clone turned up a few times. The rearrangement uses TRBV19 and TRBJ1-1; D possibly corresponds to TRBD1 (5 bases). V shed 4 bases and J shed 0 bases, with 6 bases lying between them. The CDR3 covers 13 residues. Germline values: CDR1 LNHDA, CDR2 SQIVND (reference sequence). CDR3 in amino acids: CASSTGVNTEAFF. CDR3 bases: TGTGCCAGTAGTACGGGGGTGAACACTGAAGCTTTCTTT.